This TCR beta chain was obtained from a study of blood T cell repertoires in COVID-19. Study overall: From T cells, B-cell-depleted T cells, or PBMCs came the material, which was cDNA or gDNA.

This clone appeared a single time. Authors' data handling: Nucleated cell number was recorded as an estimate derived from reference gene primer amplification. Using immunoSEQ multiplex PCR, the repertoire was profiled, and TCRdb retains in-frame clones only, with some absent. D and trimming come from the DNA, and the V and J calls and clone size come from that table. The repertoire holds 250,000 or so clones, with about 88% as singletons. The ends lost 5 bases at V and 6 bases at J; junction bases unmatched: 8. Germline values: CDR1 PRHDT, CDR2 FYEKMQ (reference sequence). The CDR3 is made up of 14 amino acids.

The sequenced sample consisted of peripheral blood. The rearrangement joins TRBV13 to TRBJ2-3; TRBD2 agrees at 7 bases. This TCR derives from a woman aged 40 to 50 who had recovered from COVID-19. CDR3 DNA: TGTGCCAGCAGCACCCGGGTAGCGGGTGATACGCAGTATTTT. Protein sequence: CASSTRVAGDTQYF.